The 14 T cell receptor beta chains below all came from one sample that was sequenced in a study of OX40 agonist ivuxolimab in advanced cancers. Assay used: immunoSEQ multiplex PCR; TCRdb lists only in-frame clones, some missing. The repertoire has around 72,000 clones, 85% to 90% of them found once; the top ten carry roughly 1%. The sample here was CD4+ or CD8+ T cells sorted from blood, taken in a trial of the OX40 agonist ivuxolimab. The receptors were sampled from an adult with an advanced solid tumor such as melanoma, head and neck, liver or kidney cancer.

This clone was seen a handful of times. The rearrangement links TRBV4-2 to TRBJ2-7, with D possibly matching TRBD1 (6 bases). Trimming shortened V by 4 bases and J by 6 bases, and 19 bases separated the two germline ends. Germline V CDR1 and CDR2: LGHNA, YNFKEQ. CDR3 size: 15 residues. CDR3 sequence: CASSPGQGNPSEQYF. In nucleotides, the CDR3 is TGTGCCAGCAGCCCGGGTCAGGGGAATCCCTCCGAGCAGTACTTC.

The genes are TRBV23-1 and TRBJ2-2; D is uncertain. TRBV23-1 is an ORF; its function is uncertain. Trimming stripped 0 bases from V and 2 bases from J, with 10 bases between. This CDR3 is 16 amino acids long. In DNA, the CDR3 is TGCGCCAGCAGTCAATCGGGCAGGACCAACACCGGGGAGCTGTTTTTT. This sequence encodes CASSQSGRTNTGELFF.

The chain has TRBV18 and TRBJ2-5; D is uncertain. The germline V gene has CDR1 KGHSH and CDR2 LQKENI. The V gene lost 3 bases and the J gene lost 0 bases, with 8 bases spanning the gap. This CDR3 region has 14 residues. CDR3 in DNA: TGTGCCAGCTCACCCGGACGGCACCAAGAGACCCAGTACTTC. Translating it yields CASSPGRHQETQYF.

The rearrangement uses TRBV5-1 and TRBJ2-2; weak D call: TRBD1 (6 bases). The CDR3 contains 15 residues. The germline V gene encodes CDR1 SGHRS and CDR2 YFSETQ. The V and J ends lost 4 bases and 0 bases respectively, with 10 bases between them. DNA for the CDR3: TGCGCCAGCAGCCCCCGGACAGCGAACACCGGGGAGCTGTTTTTT. It encodes CASSPRTANTGELFF.

This clone has only one observation. The gene calls are TRBV2 and TRBJ2-5, with 12 bases fitting TRBD2. V was pared by 6 bases and J by 2 bases, with 7 bases of the junction left unmatched. Germline V gene sequence: CDR1 SNHLY, CDR2 FYNNEI. This CDR3 region has 16 residues. CDR3 DNA: TGTGCCAGCAGACGACTAGCGGGAGTTGGGCAAGAGACCCAGTACTTC. This sequence encodes CASRRLAGVGQETQYF.

V gene TRBV28 combines with J gene TRBJ2-1; 8 bases are a match to TRBD1. V shed 4 bases and J 9 bases; nucleotides not matched to a gene: 11. Germline V gene data show CDR1 as MDHEN and CDR2 as SYDVKM. This CDR3 contains 15 residues. This CDR3 reads CASSSGTGGWSEQFF. The CDR3 nucleotides are TGTGCCAGCAGTTCAGGAACAGGGGGGTGGAGTGAGCAGTTCTTC.

The J gene is TRBJ1-1, the V gene TRBV5-6; the match to TRBD1 covers 8 bases. The CDR3 has 14 residues. V shed 1 base, J shed 5 bases, and the junction held 4 bases outside the gene matches. CDR1 is SGHDT, CDR2 YYEEEE, per germline. Here the CDR3 reads CASSLQGARTEAFF. CDR3 coding DNA: TGTGCCAGCAGCTTGCAGGGGGCTCGTACTGAAGCTTTCTTT.

This chain uses TRBV7-9 with TRBJ1-3; no definite D call. The germline gives CDR1 SEHNR, CDR2 FQNEAQ (reference sequence). The CDR3 is 16 amino acids. V lost 5 bases to trimming and J lost 0 bases, with 14 bases between them. DNA for the CDR3: TGTGCCAGCAGCACCTCGAAGGGCCGCTCTGGAAACACCATATATTTT. This sequence encodes CASSTSKGRSGNTIYF. Supplemented by reference TRBV7-9 and TRBJ1-3, the full variable domain reads DTGVSQNPRHKITKRGQNVTFRCDPISEHNRLYWYRQTLGQGPEFLTYFQNEAQLEKSRLLSDRFSAERPKGSFSTLEIQRTEQGDSAMYLCASSTSKGRSGNTIYFGEGSWLTVV.

The chain combines TRBV5-1 with TRBJ2-3, with a weak D call TRBD2 (7 bases). With 5 bases removed from V and 0 bases from J, the gap between germline ends came to 10 bases. CDR3 size: 14 residues. Germline lookup yields CDR1 SGHRS and CDR2 YFSETQ. CDR3 loop: CASRQGLSTDTQYF. CDR3 coding DNA: TGCGCCAGCAGACAGGGACTAAGCACAGATACGCAGTATTTT.

V is TRBV29-1 and J is TRBJ2-7; no clear D gene. The CDR3 loop spans 13 amino acids. V dropped 5 bases and J dropped 2 bases, with 13 bases sitting between them. Germline values: CDR1 SQVTM, CDR2 ANQGSEA. CDR3 nucleotides: TGCAGCGTTTCCCGGACGGCGGCCTACGAGCAGTACTTC. Translation gives CSVSRTAAYEQYF.

The chain uses TRBV29-1 and TRBJ2-7; TRBD1 agrees at 8 bases. V lost 4 bases to trimming and J lost 6 bases; unmatched junction nucleotides: 14. Germline V gene lookup returns CDR1 SQVTM and CDR2 ANQGSEA. This CDR3 is 15 amino acids long. The CDR3 DNA sequence: TGCAGCGTTGCGCCCCAGGGGGCAAGGACGTCCGAGCAGTACTTC. This sequence encodes CSVAPQGARTSEQYF.

The gene calls are TRBV5-1 and TRBJ2-1; D may be TRBD2 (6 bases). The V gene lost 0 bases and the J gene lost 0 bases, with 10 bases spanning the gap. The CDR3 length is 16 residues. Germline CDR1 SGHRS, CDR2 YFSETQ. The CDR3 reads CASSLAGGSSYNEQFF. CDR3 DNA sequence: TGCGCCAGCAGCTTGGCCGGGGGAAGCTCCTACAATGAGCAGTTCTTC.

The J gene is TRBJ2-1, the V gene TRBV10-3; D may be TRBD2 (5 bases). In germline, CDR1 is ENHRY, CDR2 SYGVKD. The CDR3 consists of 14 residues. V shed 10 bases and J shed 3 bases, with 16 bases lying between them. This chain's CDR3 is CATHYSGVYNEQFF. The CDR3 nucleotides read TGTGCCACACACTACAGCGGAGTCTACAATGAGCAGTTCTTC.

The CDR3: CASSRWTGGKGVNEQFF. The DNA of the CDR3 is TGCGCCAGCAGCCGATGGACAGGGGGCAAAGGAGTCAATGAGCAGTTCTTC. The chain employs TRBV5-1 and TRBJ2-1; 11 bases are a match to TRBD1. The CDR3 contains 17 residues. With V trimmed by 4 bases and J by 6 bases, 12 bases remained unmatched. CDR1 and CDR2 from the germline V gene are SGHRS and YFSETQ. Combining the CDR3 with reference TRBV5-1 and TRBJ2-1 gives the whole variable domain KAGVTQTPRYLIKTRGQQVTLSCSPISGHRSVSWYQQTPGQGLQFLFEYFSETQRNKGNFPGRFSGRQFSNSRSEMNVSTLELGDSALYLCASSRWTGGKGVNEQFFGPGTRLTVL.